Shown below are 31 T cell receptor beta chains from a single sample sequenced in a study of blood T cell repertoires in COVID-19. Data came from immunoSEQ multiplex PCR; TCRdb stores just in-frame clones and leaves some out. The sample lists over 350,000 clones, about nine tenths occurring once. What was sequenced was peripheral blood. These receptors were obtained from a woman aged 30 to 39 with active or convalescent COVID-19.

This clone showed up just a few times. CDR3 loop: CASSQATLYNYGYTF. DNA for the CDR3: TGTGCCAGCAGCCAAGCCACCCTCTATAACTATGGCTACACCTTC. The chain carries TRBV3-1 (or the pseudogene TRBV3-2) and TRBJ1-2; no firm D call. Trimming took off 1 base at V and 1 base at J, with 10 bases between the two ends. Germline-derived CDR1 and CDR2 are LGHDT and YNNKEL (reference sequence). This CDR3 has 15 amino acids.

The chain couples TRBV19 to TRBJ2-7; tentatively, D is TRBD2 (7 bases). Per the germline V gene, CDR1 is LNHDA and CDR2 is SQIVND (reference sequence). Between the trimmed V and J ends, which lost 2 bases and 4 bases, there was a span of 15 bases. The CDR3 is 15 amino acids. CDR3: CASSIRGGGHYEQYF. Here the CDR3 DNA reads TGTGCCAGTAGTATACGTGGCGGGGGACATTACGAGCAGTACTTC.

The chain employs TRBV6-5 and TRBJ2-1; no clear D gene. CDR3 length: 15 residues. V was cut by 5 bases and J by 1 base, with 12 bases left in between. Germline values: CDR1 MNHEY, CDR2 SVGAGI. In DNA form, the CDR3 reads TGTGCCAGCAGTCACCCCCCCGGGTCCTACAATGAGCAGTTCTTC. The encoded protein is CASSHPPGSYNEQFF.

The CDR3 sequence: CSAQEGPYGYTF. The DNA of the CDR3 is TGCAGCGCTCAGGAGGGACCCTATGGCTACACCTTC. The chain employs TRBV29-1 and TRBJ1-2; tentative D call: TRBD1 (5 bases). From germline, CDR1 is SQVTM and CDR2 ANQGSEA. V was shortened by 7 bases and J by 4 bases, with 13 bases between the two germline ends. This CDR3 has 12 amino acids.

The chain links TRBV27 to TRBJ2-7; 9 nucleotides match TRBD1. V gave up 2 bases and J gave up 7 bases; unmatched junction bases: 9. This CDR3 has 15 residues. CDR1 MNHEY and CDR2 SMNVEV come from the germline V gene (reference sequence). The chain's CDR3 is CASSLSFYRGREQYF. The CDR3 nucleotides are TGTGCCAGCAGTTTAAGTTTTTACAGGGGGCGAGAGCAGTACTTC.

This clone was counted once. This chain connects TRBV10-3 to TRBJ1-3; 7 positions match TRBD1. Germline CDR1 is ENHRY and CDR2 is SYGVKD. Trimming at V came to 2 bases and at J to 2 bases, leaving 0 bases not matched to a gene. The CDR3 is 14 amino acids. The CDR3 sequence is CAISETGAGNTIYF. The CDR3 DNA reads TGTGCCATCAGTGAGACAGGGGCTGGAAACACCATATATTTT.

The V gene is TRBV27, the J gene TRBJ1-2; D is unresolved. The V gene's germline CDR1 is MNHEY and CDR2 SMNVEV (reference sequence). The V end was cut by 2 bases, the J end by 2 bases, with 12 bases between. The CDR3 contains 15 residues. This CDR3 reads CASSLAGLRNYGYTF. In DNA, the CDR3 is TGTGCCAGCAGTTTAGCGGGTCTGAGGAACTATGGCTACACCTTC.

About this clone itself: The sample holds other DNA sequences that translate to the same CDR3. This chain links TRBV27 with TRBJ2-7; TRBD1 matches 12 bases. The ends lost 3 bases at V and 4 bases at J; junction bases unmatched: 4. Germline values: CDR1 MNHEY, CDR2 SMNVEV (reference sequence). This CDR3 contains 15 residues. The CDR3, as DNA: TGTGCCAGCAGTTTGGGACAGGGGGCCTTTTACGAGCAGTACTTC. Translating gives CASSLGQGAFYEQYF.

This rearrangement joins TRBV7-9 to TRBJ1-6, with 8 nucleotides matching TRBD1. The J segment lost 7 bases and the V segment lost 5 bases, leaving 10 bases of the junction unmatched. The CDR3 runs to 16 residues. CDR1 and CDR2 from the germline V gene are SEHNR and FQNEAQ (reference sequence). CDR3 nucleotides: TGTGCCAGCAGCCCAGGACAGGGCGTTAACAATTCACCCCTCCACTTT. Amino acid sequence: CASSPGQGVNNSPLHF.

The genes are TRBV5-5 and TRBJ2-3; D gene ambiguous. The CDR3 has 17 amino acids. V dropped 4 bases and J dropped 2 bases, with 20 bases sitting between them. Germline CDR1 SGHKS, CDR2 YYEKEE (reference sequence). CDR3 coding DNA: TGTGCCAGCAGCCCATGGGCGCTACAAACCAACACAGATACGCAGTATTTT. It encodes CASSPWALQTNTDTQYF.

The chain's CDR3 is CASSLRGAGTDTQYF. The CDR3 bases are TGTGCCAGCAGCTTGCGGGGGGCGGGCACAGATACGCAGTATTTT. The chain combines TRBV5-4 with TRBJ2-3; maybe TRBD2 (7 bases). This CDR3 spans 15 amino acids. Germline CDR1 SGHNT, CDR2 YYREEE (reference sequence). Between the trimmed V and J ends, which lost 1 base and 1 base, there was a span of 10 bases.

The chain employs TRBV29-1 and TRBJ2-1; the D gene is possibly TRBD1 (5 bases). The CDR3 is 11 amino acids. V lost 5 bases to trimming and J lost 10 bases, with 12 bases between them. CDR1 is SQVTM and CDR2 is ANQGSEA in the germline V gene. The CDR3 region is CSVPIGVEQFF. CDR3 in DNA: TGCAGCGTTCCTATAGGGGTAGAGCAGTTCTTC.

The V and J genes are TRBV10-3 and TRBJ1-1; 9 nucleotides agree with TRBD1. Germline lookup yields CDR1 ENHRY and CDR2 SYGVKD. V gave up 4 bases and J gave up 1 base; unmatched junction bases: 4. The CDR3 has 15 residues. This CDR3 reads CAISAGTGKNTEAFF. As DNA, the CDR3 is TGTGCCATCAGTGCTGGGACAGGGAAGAACACTGAAGCTTTCTTT.

The chain links TRBV12-3 or TRBV12-4 to TRBJ2-7; 8 bases match TRBD1. The CDR3 spans 13 residues. V trimming: 6 bases; J trimming: 2 bases; junction bases outside the gene matches: 3. CDR3 loop: CASRKGQAYEQYF. The DNA for the CDR3 is TGTGCCAGCAGAAAGGGACAGGCCTACGAGCAGTACTTC.

The chain is built from TRBV6-5 and TRBJ1-2; D gene uncertain. The ends were cut back, 4 bases at V and 5 bases at J, with 5 bases in the middle. CDR1 is MNHEY and CDR2 is SVGAGI in the germline V gene. CDR3 size: 11 residues. CDR3 DNA: TGTGCCAGCAGTTCCCTGTATGGCTACACCTTC. Amino acids: CASSSLYGYTF.

The chain links TRBV5-1 to TRBJ1-1, with 10 bases lining up with TRBD1. V lost 0 bases to trimming and J lost 3 bases; unmatched junction nucleotides: 2. The V gene's germline CDR1 is SGHRS and CDR2 YFSETQ. This CDR3 comprises 15 residues. The CDR3 reads CASSLGGQGYTEAFF. CDR3 sequence (DNA): TGCGCCAGCAGCTTGGGGGGACAGGGGTACACTGAAGCTTTCTTT.

This clone has just a few counts. The chain couples TRBV2 to TRBJ1-1; TRBD1 is a possible D gene (6 bases). Germline lookup yields CDR1 SNHLY and CDR2 FYNNEI. This CDR3 region has 13 residues. With 4 bases removed from V and 2 bases from J, the gap between germline ends came to 8 bases. In DNA, the CDR3 is TGTGCCAGCAGTGCGGACAGCAACACTGAAGCTTTCTTT. Translating gives CASSADSNTEAFF.

This chain links TRBV20-1 with TRBJ1-5; D is perhaps TRBD1 (6 bases). This CDR3 has 15 residues. The germline V gene encodes CDR1 DFQATT and CDR2 SNEGSKA (reference sequence). V was shortened by 3 bases and J by 3 bases, with 15 bases between the two germline ends. The CDR3 DNA reads TGCAGTGCTAGTCAGGGGCGGCACGACAATCAGCCCCAGCATTTT. Its protein is CSASQGRHDNQPQHF.

The chain carries TRBV5-8 and TRBJ1-1, with D possibly matching TRBD1 (6 bases). The germline V gene encodes CDR1 SGHTS and CDR2 YDEGEE. The CDR3 covers 14 residues. Trimming took 3 bases from V and 4 from J, leaving 13 bases between them. This CDR3 reads CASSSGTISTEAFF. In DNA, the CDR3 is TGTGCCAGCAGCTCCGGGACAATAAGCACTGAAGCTTTCTTT.

This chain links TRBV19 with TRBJ1-2; D is perhaps TRBD1 (6 bases). Germline CDR1 is LNHDA and CDR2 is SQIVND (reference sequence). There are 13 residues in the CDR3. Trimming stripped 5 bases from V and 6 bases from J, with 13 bases between. The CDR3 coding sequence is TGTGCCAGTAGTCCTCGGACAGCTGATGGCTACACCTTC. Translated, it gives CASSPRTADGYTF. Filled out from reference TRBV19 and TRBJ1-2, the complete variable domain reads DGGITQSPKYLFRKEGQNVTLSCEQNLNHDAMYWYRQDPGQGLRLIYYSQIVNDFQKGDIAEGYSVSREKKESFPLTVTSAQKNPTAFYLCASSPRTADGYTFGSGTRLTVV.

This clone was detected once. This chain links TRBV29-1 with TRBJ1-6; no definite D call. CDR1 is SQVTM, CDR2 ANQGSEA, per germline. V lost 4 bases and J 8 bases, leaving 12 bases between the germline ends. The length of the CDR3 is 13 residues. The CDR3, as DNA: TGCAGCGTTGCGGCGGGCTTGGATTCACCCCTCCACTTT. Amino acids: CSVAAGLDSPLHF.

The chain couples TRBV5-1 to TRBJ1-1, with D tentatively TRBD1 (6 bases). Trimming shortened V by 3 bases and J by 7 bases, and 16 bases separated the two germline ends. From germline, CDR1 is SGHRS and CDR2 YFSETQ. This CDR3 comprises 14 residues. CDR3 DNA: TGCGCCAGCAGCTGGGCCTCAGGGGAAGATGAAGCTTTCTTT. Protein: CASSWASGEDEAFF.

V is TRBV4-1 and J is TRBJ2-5; 9 bases agree with TRBD2. Germline CDR1 is MGHRA and CDR2 is YSYEKL. The CDR3 has 18 amino acids. After removal of 0 bases from V and 0 bases from J, the junction contained 8 bases not matched to a gene. CDR3 protein: CASSQDGSGRLYQETQYF. The CDR3 coding sequence is TGCGCCAGCAGCCAAGACGGTAGCGGGAGATTGTACCAAGAGACCCAGTACTTC.

V usage is TRBV3-1 (or the pseudogene TRBV3-2) and J usage is TRBJ2-2; D uncertain. Trimming took 0 bases from V and 6 from J, leaving 14 bases between them. Germline V gene data show CDR1 as LGHDT and CDR2 as YNNKEL (reference sequence). CDR3 length: 16 residues. CDR3: CASSQEFRSLSGELFF. The CDR3 DNA is TGTGCCAGCAGCCAAGAGTTCCGGTCGCTTTCCGGGGAGCTGTTTTTT.

The chain carries TRBV19 and TRBJ2-1; D remains ambiguous. The CDR3 is 13 amino acids. V gave up 5 bases and J gave up 0 bases, with 5 bases separating them. The germline CDR1 and CDR2 sequences are LNHDA and SQIVND (reference sequence). CDR3 in amino acids: CASSYNSYNEQFF. The CDR3 DNA reads as TGTGCCAGTAGTTACAACTCCTACAATGAGCAGTTCTTC.

The chain links TRBV11-3 to TRBJ2-2; 7 bases agree with TRBD1. Germline V gene lookup returns CDR1 SGHNT and CDR2 YENEEA. The CDR3 loop spans 13 amino acids. After removal of 6 bases from V and 6 bases from J, the junction contained 4 bases not matched to a gene. The CDR3 nucleotides are TGTGCCAGCAGACTGCAGGGGGCCGGGGAGCTGTTTTTT. It specifies CASRLQGAGELFF.

This sequence joins TRBV5-4 and TRBJ1-3, with D possibly matching TRBD1 (5 bases). There are 15 residues in the CDR3. The V gene's germline CDR1 is SGHNT and CDR2 YYREEE (reference sequence). Trimming removed 0 bases from V and 2 bases from J, with 9 bases in between. CDR3 amino acids: CASSLASGTGNTIYF. The CDR3 DNA reads TGTGCCAGCAGCTTGGCCTCAGGGACTGGAAACACCATATATTTT.

The V and J genes are TRBV3-1 (or the pseudogene TRBV3-2) and TRBJ2-2; TRBD2 matches at 8 bases. The CDR3 contains 16 residues. Trimming removed 2 bases from V and 0 bases from J; junction bases left unmatched: 2. The germline gives CDR1 LGHDT, CDR2 YNNKEL (reference sequence). The CDR3 DNA reads TGTGCCAGCAGCCAAATAGCGGGAACGAACACCGGGGAGCTGTTTTTT. Encoded protein: CASSQIAGTNTGELFF.

CDR3 sequence (DNA): TGTGCCAGCAGTTACCCCCCGGGGGTAAGCAATCAGCCCCAGCATTTT. It encodes CASSYPPGVSNQPQHF. The chain combines TRBV6-6 with TRBJ1-5, with a weak D call TRBD1 (5 bases). Trimming took 2 bases from V and 1 from J, leaving 12 bases between them. Per the germline V gene, CDR1 is MNHNY and CDR2 is SVGAGI (reference sequence). CDR3 length equals 16 residues.

The chain links TRBV4-1 to TRBJ2-2; D not resolved. This CDR3 spans 13 amino acids. The V end was cut by 0 bases, the J end by 3 bases, with 2 bases between. From germline, CDR1 is MGHRA and CDR2 YSYEKL. CDR3: CASSQDYTGELFF. Written as DNA, the CDR3 is TGCGCCAGCAGCCAAGACTACACCGGGGAGCTGTTTTTT.

The chain recombines TRBV7-8 with TRBJ2-1, with 8 bases identical to TRBD2. CDR1 is SGHVS and CDR2 is FQNEAQ in the germline V gene. This CDR3 spans 14 amino acids. V shed 3 bases, J shed 5 bases, and the junction held 3 bases outside the gene matches. The CDR3: CASSFLGRDNEQFF. DNA of the CDR3: TGTGCCAGCAGCTTTCTCGGGAGGGACAATGAGCAGTTCTTC.